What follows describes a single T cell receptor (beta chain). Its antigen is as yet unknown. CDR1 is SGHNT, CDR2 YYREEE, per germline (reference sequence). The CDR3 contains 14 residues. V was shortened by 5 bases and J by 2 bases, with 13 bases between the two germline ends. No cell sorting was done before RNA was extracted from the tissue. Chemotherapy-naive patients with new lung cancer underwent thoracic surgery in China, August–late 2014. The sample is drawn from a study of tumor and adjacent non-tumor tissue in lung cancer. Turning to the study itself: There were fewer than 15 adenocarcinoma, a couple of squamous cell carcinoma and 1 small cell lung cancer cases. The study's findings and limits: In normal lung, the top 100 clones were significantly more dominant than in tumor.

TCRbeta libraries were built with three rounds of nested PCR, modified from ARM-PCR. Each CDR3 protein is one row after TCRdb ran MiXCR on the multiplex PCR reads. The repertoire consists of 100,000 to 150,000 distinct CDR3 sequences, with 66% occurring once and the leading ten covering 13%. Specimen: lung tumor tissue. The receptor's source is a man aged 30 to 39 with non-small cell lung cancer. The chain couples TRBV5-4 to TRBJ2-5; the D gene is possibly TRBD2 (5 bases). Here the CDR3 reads CASSLDYPQETQYF. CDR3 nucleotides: TGTGCCAGCAGTCTTGACTACCCACAAGAGACCCAGTACTTC. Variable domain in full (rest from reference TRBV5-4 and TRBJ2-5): ETGVTQSPTHLIKTRGQQVTLRCSSQSGHNTVSWYQQALGQGPQFIFQYYREEENGRGNFPPRFSGLQFPNYSSELNVNALELDDSALYLCASSLDYPQETQYFGPGTRLLVL.